The rows below give T cell receptor beta chains drawn from one sample of a study of OX40 agonist ivuxolimab in advanced cancers. Generated by immunoSEQ multiplex PCR, the TCRdb table keeps only in-frame clones and is missing some. The sample lists 50,000 to 65,000 clones, approximately 90% occurring once. The sequencing used CD4+ or CD8+ T cells sorted from blood, collected in a trial of the OX40 agonist ivuxolimab. The receptors were sampled from an adult with an advanced solid tumor such as melanoma, head and neck, liver or kidney cancer. Both conserved end residues are part of each CDR3. A D gene is named only where the DNA matches it firmly. For some rows the clone size is stated as once, few or many, or as a class when expanded; others skip it.

j_gene,abundance,d_gene,v_gene,CDR3aa,CDR3nt
TRBJ1-1,few,.,TRBV4-1,CASSQAEAGEAFF,TGCGCCAGCAGCCAAGCGGAGGCAGGGGAAGCTTTCTTT
TRBJ2-7,.,.,TRBV6-5,CASSPTGTANEQYF,TGTGCCAGCAGCCCAACAGGGACGGCGAACGAGCAGTACTTC
TRBJ2-7,.,TRBD1,TRBV27,CASSFQWGQILYEQYF,TGTGCCAGCAGTTTCCAATGGGGACAGATTCTCTACGAGCAGTACTTC
TRBJ1-5,.,.,TRBV27,CASSLVQNQPQHF,TGTGCCAGCAGTTTAGTACAAAATCAGCCCCAGCATTTT
TRBJ2-7,.,.,TRBV28,CAGSLDGPIVYEQYF,TGTGCCGGCAGCCTTGATGGGCCTATAGTCTACGAGCAGTACTTC
TRBJ2-7,.,.,TRBV6-1,CASSEGQNSYEQYF,TGTGCCAGCAGTGAAGGACAGAACTCCTACGAGCAGTACTTC
TRBJ2-3,.,TRBD2,TRBV4-2,CASSQAGLADTQYF,TGTGCCAGCAGCCAAGCGGGACTAGCAGATACGCAGTATTTT
TRBJ1-3,.,.,TRBV6-1,CASSPVTVGNTIYF,TGTGCCAGCAGCCCCGTAACGGTTGGAAACACCATATATTTT
TRBJ2-7,.,TRBD2,TRBV5-6,CASSSRLAGVSAYEQYF,TGTGCCAGCAGCTCCCGACTAGCGGGAGTCTCAGCCTACGAGCAGTACTTC
TRBJ1-5,.,.,TRBV7-2,CASSSWGGQPQHF,TGTGCCAGCAGCTCTTGGGGGGGCCAGCCCCAGCATTTT
TRBJ2-1,.,TRBD2,TRBV28,CASSSGTSGSWSYNEQFF,TGTGCCAGCAGCTCCGGGACTAGCGGGAGTTGGTCCTACAATGAGCAGTTCTTC
TRBJ1-2,.,TRBD1,TRBV27,CASSLQGQGGYTF,TGTGCCAGCAGTCTACAGGGGCAGGGTGGCTACACCTTC
TRBJ1-2,.,.,TRBV9,CASSGRDYGYTF,TGTGCCAGCAGCGGAAGGGATTACGGCTACACCTTC
TRBJ2-1,.,.,TRBV19,CASSIGLTLNEQFF,TGTGCCAGTAGTATAGGGCTGACCTTAAATGAGCAGTTCTTC
TRBJ2-7,.,TRBD1,TRBV5-1,CASSSGQGTYEQYF,TGCGCCAGCAGCTCAGGACAGGGCACGTACGAGCAGTACTTC
TRBJ2-7,.,TRBD1,TRBV27,CASSLSWTGNTYEQYF,TGTGCCAGCAGTTTATCTTGGACAGGGAACACCTACGAGCAGTACTTC
TRBJ1-5,.,.,TRBV19,CASSIGVQPQHF,TGTGCCAGTAGTATTGGGGTCCAGCCCCAGCATTTT
TRBJ1-5,.,.,TRBV4-3,CASSQEAWGTSFNQPQHF,TGCGCCAGCAGCCAAGAGGCGTGGGGCACTTCGTTCAATCAGCCCCAGCATTTT
TRBJ2-5,.,.,TRBV5-6,CASSSKDQGWETQYF,TGTGCCAGCAGCAGTAAAGATCAGGGGTGGGAGACCCAGTACTTC
TRBJ2-1,.,TRBD1,TRBV7-6,CASSLAIRQGITEQFF,TGTGCCAGCAGCTTAGCGATCCGACAGGGAATCACTGAGCAGTTCTTC
TRBJ1-2,once,.,TRBV4-3,CASSRLEGDNYGYTF,TGCGCCAGCAGCCGCTTAGAGGGGGATAACTATGGCTACACCTTC
TRBJ2-1,.,.,TRBV11-3,CASSLNPGTLYNEQFF,TGTGCCAGCAGCTTAAATCCCGGGACTTTATACAATGAGCAGTTCTTC
TRBJ2-7,.,TRBD1,TRBV7-8,CASSLEGGRHEQYF,TGTGCCAGCAGCTTAGAAGGGGGCCGCCACGAGCAGTACTTC
TRBJ2-5,.,.,TRBV27,CASSYLGQETQYF,TGTGCCAGCAGTTATCTAGGACAAGAGACCCAGTACTTC
TRBJ2-7,.,.,TRBV6-5,CASSYGRASYEQYF,TGTGCCAGCAGTTACGGTAGGGCATCCTACGAGCAGTACTTC
TRBJ2-7,.,.,TRBV29-1,CSVEDPGGYYEQYF,TGCAGCGTTGAAGATCCCGGGGGCTACTACGAGCAGTACTTC
TRBJ1-3,.,.,TRBV9,CASSVGGTGNTIYF,TGTGCCAGCAGCGTAGGAGGGACTGGAAACACCATATATTTT
TRBJ1-1,once,.,TRBV2,CAIDRMENTEAFF,TGTGCCATAGACAGGATGGAGAACACTGAAGCTTTCTTT
TRBJ2-7,.,.,TRBV28,CASSLPGFEQYF,TGTGCCAGCAGTTTACCAGGTTTCGAGCAGTACTTC
TRBJ1-1,.,.,TRBV9,CASSVDGSPNTEAFF,TGTGCCAGCAGCGTAGATGGTTCTCCGAACACTGAAGCTTTCTTT
TRBJ1-2,.,.,TRBV14,CASSHLTENYGYTF,TGTGCCAGCAGCCACCTGACAGAGAACTATGGCTACACCTTC
TRBJ2-2,once,TRBD2,TRBV2,CASTKPPGLADQNTGELFF,TGTGCCAGCACCAAACCCCCGGGACTAGCGGATCAGAACACCGGGGAGCTGTTTTTT
TRBJ2-1,.,TRBD2,TRBV7-9,CASNHDAGGPVSSYNEQFF,TGTGCCAGCAACCACGATGCGGGGGGACCCGTTAGCTCCTACAATGAGCAGTTCTTC
TRBJ2-7,.,.,TRBV11-2,CASSLAGFEQYF,TGTGCCAGCAGCTTAGCAGGGTTCGAGCAGTACTTC
TRBJ2-7,once,.,TRBV5-4,CASSGSGPGDEQYF,TGTGCCAGCAGCGGCTCCGGTCCCGGGGACGAGCAGTACTTC
TRBJ1-1,once,.,TRBV5-8,CASSFKGNTEAFF,TGTGCCAGCAGCTTCAAGGGGAACACTGAAGCTTTCTTT
TRBJ1-6,.,.,TRBV2,CASNAGHSYNSPLHF,TGTGCCAGCAATGCTGGACACTCCTATAATTCACCCCTCCACTTT
TRBJ2-2,.,.,TRBV25-1,CASSGTMNTGELFF,TGTGCCAGCAGTGGGACTATGAACACCGGGGAGCTGTTTTTT
TRBJ1-1,.,.,TRBV18,CASSPHWAQAGENTEAFF,TGTGCCAGCTCACCACATTGGGCACAGGCGGGAGAGAACACTGAAGCTTTCTTT
TRBJ1-1,.,.,TRBV5-5,CASSWAGSYTEAFF,TGTGCCAGCAGCTGGGCTGGGTCGTACACTGAAGCTTTCTTT